The 14 T cell receptor beta chains reported below all come from one sample, sequenced in a study of T and B cells in COVID-19 patients. Blood genomic DNA input for TRB amplification was 250-500 ng. BIOMED2 TRB-A/B primer pools were used in multiplex TRB PCR. TCRdb ran MiXCR on the multiplex PCR reads and lists one entry per CDR3 protein. The sample consists of over 7,000 distinct CDR3 sequences, 31% of them appearing once. The sample was blood. The receptor source for this set is a human donor with active COVID-19.

The chain couples TRBV6-1 to TRBJ2-2; 11 bases are shared with TRBD2. V trimming: 2 bases; J trimming: 4 bases; junction bases outside the gene matches: 6. The CDR3 totals 17 residues. Per germline, CDR1 MNHNS and CDR2 SASEGT. CDR3 DNA: TGTGCCAGCAGTGAAATCTTTAGCGGGGGGGCCACCGGGGAGCTGTTTTTT. Protein product: CASSEIFSGGATGELFF.

V is TRBV6-6 and J is TRBJ1-2, with D unresolved. This CDR3 region has 12 residues. V shed 5 bases and J shed 4 bases, with 8 bases lying between them. The germline V gene has CDR1 MNHNY and CDR2 SVGAGI (reference sequence). The CDR3 coding sequence is TGTGCCAGCAGTACTTGGACCTATGGCTACACCTTC. Translating gives CASSTWTYGYTF.

This clonotype was observed a few times. The rearrangement uses TRBV5-4 and TRBJ2-3; 9 positions agree with TRBD2. The J segment lost 4 bases and the V segment lost 0 bases, leaving 6 bases of the junction unmatched. The CDR3 sequence is 16 residues long. CDR1 is SGHNT and CDR2 is YYREEE in the germline V gene (reference sequence). The CDR3 DNA reads TGTGCCAGCAGCTTGGCCCGGCGGGGGGGCCCAGATACGCAGTATTTT. Protein: CASSLARRGGPDTQYF.

The chain employs TRBV7-6 and TRBJ1-3; D not certain. The CDR3 extends over 14 amino acids. Germline CDR1 is SGHVS and CDR2 is FNYEAQ. The V and J ends lost 5 bases and 8 bases respectively, with 16 bases between them. The CDR3 DNA reads TGTGCCAGCAGCCCTCTCGGCGCTAGGGACACCATATATTTT. Its protein product is CASSPLGARDTIYF.

The sample holds a few counts of this clonotype. The rearrangement uses TRBV12-3 or TRBV12-4 and TRBJ1-6; maybe TRBD1 (6 bases). This CDR3 comprises 14 residues. V dropped 8 bases and J dropped 6 bases, with 14 bases sitting between them. CDR3 bases: TGTGCCAGCGCAACAGGGCCTATTAATTCACCCCTCCACTTT. Translating it yields CASATGPINSPLHF.

This clonotype was observed a handful of times. The V gene is TRBV5-4, the J gene TRBJ1-2, with a weak D call TRBD1 (5 bases). Germline V CDR1 and CDR2: SGHNT, YYREEE (reference sequence). Trimming removed 4 bases from V and 7 bases from J, with 20 bases in between. The CDR3 contains 15 residues. CDR3 loop: CASSRPEAGRGGYTF. The CDR3 coding sequence is TGTGCCAGCAGCCGACCAGAAGCAGGGCGTGGTGGCTACACCTTC.

By sample share, this clonotype is medium-sized. The chain joins TRBV19 to TRBJ2-3; 8 positions match TRBD1. CDR3 length equals 15 residues. V dropped 6 bases and J dropped 6; count of bases not matched to a gene: 11. Germline loops: CDR1 LNHDA, CDR2 SQIVND (reference sequence). The CDR3 spells CASRAGQGAVDTQYF. CDR3 DNA sequence: TGTGCCAGTAGAGCCGGTCAGGGGGCAGTCGATACGCAGTATTTT.

Judged by abundance, this clonotype is medium-sized. The chain recombines TRBV12-3 or TRBV12-4 with TRBJ2-5; 12 bases line up with TRBD1. J lost 4 bases, V lost 6 bases, and 9 bases had no gene match. The length of the CDR3 is 16 residues. The CDR3 sequence is CASRAGTGGYGETQYF. CDR3 sequence (DNA): TGTGCCAGCAGGGCAGGGACAGGGGGCTATGGAGAGACCCAGTACTTC.

This clonotype has a handful of counts. V gene TRBV7-2 combines with J gene TRBJ2-7, with 7 nucleotides matching TRBD2. The germline V gene has CDR1 SGHTA and CDR2 FQGNSA. The CDR3 sequence is 11 residues long. The CDR3 nucleotides read TGTAGGGGAGGGAGAAGTTCCGAGCAGTACTTC. It codes for CRGGRSSEQYF.

V gene TRBV15 combines with J gene TRBJ1-1; D call uncertain. This CDR3 contains 14 residues. The germline V gene has CDR1 LNHNV and CDR2 YYDKDF (reference sequence). The germline V and J ends were trimmed by 0 bases and 10 bases, with 15 bases remaining between them. The CDR3 DNA is TGTGCCACCAGCAGAGAACAGAACAATGTGTTAGCTTTCTTT. It codes for CATSREQNNVLAFF.

This clonotype is labeled as medium-sized (0.01 to 0.1%). The chain combines TRBV19 with TRBJ2-7, with TRBD2 identical over 8 bases. Germline values: CDR1 LNHDA, CDR2 SQIVND (reference sequence). The CDR3 totals 15 residues. V lost 2 bases to trimming and J lost 0 bases; unmatched junction nucleotides: 3. In DNA form, the CDR3 reads TGTGCCAGTAGTATACAGCGGGGGAGCTCCTACGAGCAGTACTTC. Translation: CASSIQRGSSYEQYF.

By share of the sample, this clonotype is medium-sized. This sequence joins TRBV12-3 or TRBV12-4 and TRBJ2-3, with D hard to call. The CDR3 is 12 amino acids. Between the trimmed V and J ends, which lost 5 bases and 14 bases, there was a span of 17 bases. CDR3 bases: TGTGCCAGCAGTATTGCCTTGGGTTTGGGGTATTTT. This codes for CASSIALGLGYF.

The rearrangement uses TRBV5-4 and TRBJ2-5, with no clear D. The CDR3 consists of 14 residues. The germline gives CDR1 SGHNT, CDR2 YYREEE (reference sequence). Deletions cut 0 bases from V and 0 bases from J, with 6 bases between. CDR3 protein: CASSLGWDQETQYF. The CDR3 nucleotides read TGTGCCAGCAGCTTGGGTTGGGACCAAGAGACCCAGTACTTC.

The chain recombines TRBV6-4 with TRBJ2-3; 8 bases match TRBD2. The CDR3 runs 16 residues. Per germline, CDR1 MRHNA and CDR2 SNTAGT. Germline trimming cut 0 bases from V and 2 bases from J; bases unmatched to any gene: 4. CDR3 loop: CASSDSGGGFTDTQYF. CDR3 bases: TGTGCCAGCAGTGACTCGGGCGGGGGGTTCACAGATACGCAGTATTTT.